A single sample gave rise to the 18 T cell receptor beta chains below, sequenced in a study of T cell responses to AZD1222 COVID-19 vaccine. The assay was immunoSEQ multiplex PCR, and TCRdb's table has in-frame clones only and misses some. This sample yields 95,000 to 100,000 clones, of which 85% to 90% are seen a single time; 15% to 20% belongs to the top ten. The specimen was peripheral blood, collected 28 days after the second AZD1222 dose. The receptors derive from an adult who received the AZD1222 COVID-19 vaccine.

This CDR3 reads CACQEFYNSPLHF. CDR3 bases: TGTGCCTGTCAAGAGTTTTATAATTCACCCCTCCACTTT. This chain links TRBV30 with TRBJ1-6; D unclear. The V and J ends lost 6 bases and 4 bases respectively, with 10 bases between them. The CDR3 covers 13 residues. Germline CDR1 and CDR2: GTSNPN and SVGIG (reference sequence).

The CDR3, as DNA: TGTGCCAGCAGCTCCCGCCCGGGGGGGCAAGAGACCCAGTACTTC. Translated, it gives CASSSRPGGQETQYF. The chain is built from TRBV7-2 and TRBJ2-5, with TRBD2 identical over 8 bases. The CDR3 totals 15 residues. The J segment lost 2 bases and the V segment lost 4 bases, leaving 6 bases of the junction unmatched. The V gene's germline CDR1 is SGHTA and CDR2 FQGNSA.

The chain employs TRBV18 and TRBJ1-3; TRBD1 is a possible D gene (5 bases). Trimming cost V 3 bases and J 3 bases, with 12 bases left between them. Germline V CDR1 and CDR2: KGHSH, LQKENI. The CDR3 is 15 residues long. The chain's CDR3 is CASSPNDRIGNTIYF. In nucleotides, the CDR3 is TGTGCCAGCTCACCGAATGACAGAATTGGAAACACCATATATTTT.

This clone showed up just a few times. The chain is built from TRBV6-6 and TRBJ2-6; 7 bases are a match to TRBD1. The ends lost 5 bases at V and 1 base at J; junction bases unmatched: 14. The CDR3 covers 19 residues. CDR1 MNHNY and CDR2 SVGAGI come from the germline V gene (reference sequence). The CDR3 loop is CASSRYRQGGASGANVLTF. CDR3 nucleotide sequence: TGTGCCAGCAGTCGATACAGACAGGGTGGGGCTTCTGGGGCCAACGTCCTGACTTTC.

The chain couples TRBV2 to TRBJ1-5, with D tentatively TRBD1 (5 bases). Per germline, CDR1 SNHLY and CDR2 FYNNEI. The CDR3 is 15 amino acids. Trimming cost V 2 bases and J 3 bases, with 11 bases left between them. The CDR3 is CASSERGGNNQPQHF. CDR3 DNA sequence: TGTGCCAGCAGTGAAAGGGGAGGCAACAATCAGCCCCAGCATTTT. Full variable domain (outside the CDR3, taken from reference TRBV2 and TRBJ1-5): EPEVTQTPSHQVTQMGQEVILRCVPISNHLYFYWYRQILGQKVEFLVSFYNNEISEKSEIFDDQFSVERPDGSNFTLKIRSTKLEDSAMYFCASSERGGNNQPQHFGDGTRLSIL.

V gene TRBV11-3 combines with J gene TRBJ2-7; D is possibly TRBD2 (5 bases). The CDR3 sequence is 15 residues long. Germline CDR1 SGHNT, CDR2 YENEEA. Trimming cost V 1 base and J 5 bases, with 15 bases left between them. The CDR3 protein is CASSLGVERFDEQYF. CDR3 nucleotides: TGTGCCAGCAGCTTAGGAGTGGAGCGGTTTGACGAGCAGTACTTC.

The V gene is TRBV19, the J gene TRBJ1-2; TRBD1 matches 8 bases. This CDR3 is 12 amino acids long. Germline V gene sequence: CDR1 LNHDA, CDR2 SQIVND (reference sequence). V was clipped by 6 bases and J by 14 bases; unmatched bases: 11. In DNA, the CDR3 is TGTGCCAGTAGACCAATTCAGGGGGCATGGACCTTC. Amino acids: CASRPIQGAWTF.

Regarding this clone: Within the sample, other DNA sequences also encode this same CDR3. J is TRBJ1-2 and V is TRBV6-1; D not certain. CDR1 is MNHNS, CDR2 SASEGT, per germline. V shed 1 base and J shed 5 bases, with 5 bases lying between them. The CDR3 contains 12 residues. CDR3 region: CASSEGLYGYTF. In DNA, the CDR3 is TGTGCCAGCAGTGAAGGGTTATATGGCTACACCTTC.

The V and J genes are TRBV5-1 and TRBJ1-4; D uncertain. V lost 1 base and J 8 bases, leaving 15 bases between the germline ends. The CDR3 contains 15 residues. Germline CDR1 is SGHRS and CDR2 is YFSETQ. The CDR3 DNA follows: TGCGCCAGCAGCTTGATAGCGGCAGAAGGGGAAAAACTGTTTTTT. This translates into CASSLIAAEGEKLFF.

V usage is TRBV4-2 and J usage is TRBJ1-4; TRBD1 matches at 9 bases. CDR3 size: 16 residues. CDR1 is LGHNA, CDR2 YNFKEQ, per germline. J lost 4 bases, V lost 2 bases, and 5 bases had no gene match. The CDR3 sequence is CASSQLGQGNNEKLFF. The CDR3 nucleotides read TGTGCCAGCAGCCAATTGGGACAGGGAAATAATGAAAAACTGTTTTTT.

This chain connects TRBV7-9 to TRBJ2-7; D is undetermined. The CDR3 extends over 15 amino acids. V lost 5 bases to trimming and J lost 4 bases, with 18 bases between them. Germline CDR1 is SEHNR and CDR2 is FQNEAQ (reference sequence). CDR3 loop: CASSPSASGKYEQYF. CDR3 DNA sequence: TGTGCCAGCAGCCCCTCTGCTAGTGGGAAATACGAGCAGTACTTC.

The rearrangement uses TRBV6-2 or TRBV6-3 and TRBJ2-2, with D perhaps matching TRBD2 (5 bases). CDR1 is MNHEY and CDR2 is SVGEGT in the germline V gene. The CDR3 sequence is 14 residues long. V shed 6 bases and J shed 7 bases, with 15 bases lying between them. The CDR3 DNA reads as TGTGCCAGCAGCAGACCGCTAGCTTACGGGGAGCTGTTTTTT. Translating gives CASSRPLAYGELFF.

The chain employs TRBV12-1 and TRBJ2-7; the D call TRBD2 from the table was never checked on the DNA. TRBV12-1 is a documented pseudogene. There are 19 residues in the CDR3. CDR3 coding DNA: TGTGCCAGCAGCTTTTTACAGCCCCCGAGCGGGCTGAGCTCCTACGAGCAGTACTTC. It translates to CASSFLQPPSGLSSYEQYF.

The chain employs TRBV6-1 and TRBJ1-4; TRBD1 matches 7 bases. The CDR3 contains 16 residues. The trim removed 1 base at V and 8 bases at J, leaving 10 bases unmatched. CDR1 and CDR2 from the germline V gene are MNHNS and SASEGT. The DNA for the CDR3 is TGTGCCAGCAGTGAAGAGGGACAGACTGGGGTGGAAAAACTGTTTTTT. Translation gives CASSEEGQTGVEKLFF.

The DNA for the CDR3 is TGTGCCAGCAGTTACCGGAACTCTGGAAACACCATATATTTT. It translates to CASSYRNSGNTIYF. This sequence joins TRBV6-5 and TRBJ1-3; the D is unclear. The CDR3 extends over 14 amino acids. V lost 2 bases and J 0 bases, leaving 5 bases between the germline ends. From germline, CDR1 is MNHEY and CDR2 SVGAGI.

This chain uses TRBV12-5 with TRBJ1-1, with no clear D. CDR3 length equals 15 residues. With 4 bases removed from V and 4 bases from J, the gap between germline ends came to 16 bases. CDR1 and CDR2 (germline): LGHNT, FRNRAP. The CDR3 loop reads CASGSNPGPATEAFF. The CDR3 DNA follows: TGTGCTAGTGGTTCCAACCCGGGCCCCGCCACTGAAGCTTTCTTT. The full variable domain, in which reference TRBV12-5 and TRBJ1-1 provide the parts outside the CDR3, is DARVTQTPRHKVTEMGQEVTMRCQPILGHNTVFWYRQTMMQGLELLAYFRNRAPLDDSGMPKDRFSAEMPDATLATLKIQPSEPRDSAVYFCASGSNPGPATEAFFGQGTRLTVV.

This chain links TRBV14 with TRBJ1-1; D is possibly TRBD1 (6 bases). Trimming stripped 1 base from V and 8 bases from J, with 11 bases between. There are 13 residues in the CDR3. CDR1 and CDR2 (germline): SGHDN, FVKESK. The CDR3 reads CASSQVSGVEAFF. In DNA form, the CDR3 reads TGTGCCAGCAGCCAAGTTTCAGGGGTCGAAGCTTTCTTT.

J is TRBJ1-4 and V is TRBV5-1; 7 bases match TRBD1. The CDR3 has 14 residues. CDR1 SGHRS and CDR2 YFSETQ come from the germline V gene. V lost 3 bases, J lost 5 bases, and 4 bases stayed unmatched. CDR3 sequence: CASSWGTVNEKLFF. CDR3 in DNA: TGCGCCAGCAGCTGGGGGACAGTGAATGAAAAACTGTTTTTT.